Sequencing of this T cell receptor beta chain was carried out in a study of shared clonotypes between healthy human individuals. Some clones are missing from TCRdb's copy, which holds only in-frame ones; the method was immunoSEQ multiplex PCR. The table includes some 2,000,000 clones, roughly 95% detected once. Sequencing was performed on naive CD4+ T cells sorted from blood. The subset denotes: CD45RA+ positively selected. This TCR was sampled from a man younger than 30 in good health.

CDR3 sequence reads: CASSNGQGTYEQYF. CDR3 sequence (DNA): TGTGCCAGCAGCAATGGACAGGGCACCTACGAGCAGTACTTC. This chain links TRBV11-2 with TRBJ2-7; 8 bases line up with TRBD1. The CDR3 contains 14 residues. The germline V gene encodes CDR1 SGHAT and CDR2 FQNNGV. Trimming cost V 5 bases and J 2 bases; bases outside gene matches: 5. The full variable domain, completed using reference TRBV11-2 and TRBJ2-7, is EAGVAQSPRYKIIEKRQSVAFWCNPISGHATLYWYQQILGQGPKLLIQFQNNGVVDDSQLPKDRFSAERLKGVDSTLKIQPAKLEDSAVYLCASSNGQGTYEQYFGPGTRLTVT.